This entry lists 20 T cell receptor beta chains sequenced from one sample in a study of shared clonotypes between healthy human individuals. The protocol was immunoSEQ multiplex PCR, while the TCRdb copy is restricted to in-frame clones and leaves out a portion. The sample holds some 900,000 clones, around three quarters seen once. Sequencing input: memory CD4+ T cells sorted from blood. Noted subset: CD45RA-negative fraction. These receptors were taken from a man between 18 and 35 years old in good health.

Note on this clone: This CDR3 is also generated by other DNA sequences in the sample. The rearrangement uses TRBV7-7 and TRBJ2-1, with 10 bases identical to TRBD2. Germline CDR1 is SSHAT and CDR2 is FNYEAQ (reference sequence). The CDR3 is 14 residues long. The CDR3 is CASSPGLAVDEQFF. The CDR3 region has the DNA TGTGCTAGCTCCCCCGGACTAGCGGTCGATGAGCAGTTCTTC.

The chain is built from TRBV19 and TRBJ2-2; TRBD2 matches at 7 bases. CDR1 is LNHDA and CDR2 is SQIVND in the germline V gene (reference sequence). This CDR3 contains 17 residues. Trimming at V came to 5 bases and at J to 3 bases, leaving 12 bases not matched to a gene. The CDR3 loop is CASSADLRDYYTGELFF. The CDR3, as DNA: TGTGCCAGTAGTGCAGACCTCCGGGACTACTACACCGGGGAGCTGTTTTTT.

V usage is TRBV6-1 and J usage is TRBJ2-7; D uncertain. This CDR3 comprises 14 residues. Trimming shortened V by 10 bases and J by 2 bases, and 18 bases separated the two germline ends. Germline V gene lookup returns CDR1 MNHNS and CDR2 SASEGT. CDR3 nucleotides: TGTGCCACCCCCCGAGGTGGATTTCCCTACGAGCAGTACTTC. This encodes CATPRGGFPYEQYF.

The V and J genes are TRBV5-1 and TRBJ2-4; 12 nucleotides align to TRBD2. In germline, CDR1 is SGHRS, CDR2 YFSETQ. Germline trimming cut 3 bases from V and 1 base from J; bases unmatched to any gene: 11. The CDR3 contains 19 residues. The CDR3, as DNA: TGCGCCAGCAGCTCGTTGACTAGCGGGGGCGTCCTGGCCAAAAACATTCAGTACTTC. It yields the protein CASSSLTSGGVLAKNIQYF.

The genes are TRBV5-4 and TRBJ2-2; maybe TRBD1 (5 bases). The CDR3 length is 16 residues. The germline CDR1 and CDR2 sequences are SGHNT and YYREEE (reference sequence). The ends were cut back, 2 bases at V and 1 base at J, with 12 bases in the middle. The DNA of the CDR3 is TGTGCCAGCAGCTTTAAAAGGGGTTGGAACACCGGGGAGCTGTTTTTT. Its protein is CASSFKRGWNTGELFF.

In its sample, this clone was seen a few times. This same CDR3 is encoded by further DNA sequences in the sample. This chain connects TRBV28 to TRBJ2-3; the match to TRBD2 covers 10 bases. J gave up 0 bases and V 11 bases, and 2 bases lay outside the gene matches. The CDR3 covers 13 residues. Per germline, CDR1 MDHEN and CDR2 SYDVKM. The CDR3 bases are TGTGCCTCTAGCGGGGGTAGCACAGATACGCAGTATTTT. Protein product: CASSGGSTDTQYF.

V and J are TRBV19 and TRBJ1-1, with TRBD1 identical over 7 bases. The CDR3 loop spans 17 amino acids. Germline lookup yields CDR1 LNHDA and CDR2 SQIVND (reference sequence). The V segment lost 3 bases and the J segment 1 base; nucleotides outside the gene matches: 11. CDR3 sequence reads: CASSIDPRQGSNTEAFF. DNA of the CDR3: TGTGCCAGTAGTATCGATCCTCGACAGGGATCGAACACTGAAGCTTTCTTT.

The J gene is TRBJ1-6, the V gene TRBV2; tentative D call: TRBD1 (6 bases). Between the trimmed V and J ends, which lost 6 bases and 5 bases, there was a span of 11 bases. In germline, CDR1 is SNHLY, CDR2 FYNNEI. CDR3 size: 14 residues. CDR3 protein: CASSTRGNNSPLHF. The DNA for the CDR3 is TGTGCCAGCAGCACCAGGGGCAATAATTCACCCCTCCACTTT.

This clone was counted only a few times. The J gene is TRBJ1-3, the V gene TRBV29-1; 7 bases are shared with TRBD1. CDR1 and CDR2 from the germline V gene are SQVTM and ANQGSEA. This CDR3 contains 16 residues. V shed 0 bases and J 0 bases; nucleotides not matched to a gene: 5. The DNA for the CDR3 is TGCAGCGTTGAAGACTATTCAGGGGGCTCTGGAAACACCATATATTTT. Its translation is CSVEDYSGGSGNTIYF.

This chain connects TRBV10-3 to TRBJ1-2; D is ambiguous. The germline V and J ends were trimmed by 3 bases and 2 bases, with 16 bases remaining between them. The V gene's germline CDR1 is ENHRY and CDR2 SYGVKD. CDR3 size: 16 residues. The CDR3 reads CAISDLNSPRNYGYTF. The CDR3 DNA follows: TGTGCCATCAGTGACTTGAATAGCCCGAGAAACTATGGCTACACCTTC.

This chain connects TRBV5-4 to TRBJ1-6; maybe TRBD1 (6 bases). Germline CDR1 and CDR2: SGHNT and YYREEE (reference sequence). The CDR3 is made up of 15 amino acids. V lost 2 bases, J lost 10 bases, and 16 bases lay in between. CDR3 protein: CASSLGQGGKSPLHF. The CDR3 coding sequence is TGTGCCAGCAGCTTAGGGCAAGGGGGGAAATCACCCCTCCACTTT.

This chain joins TRBV7-9 and TRBJ2-2; D remains ambiguous. The CDR3 covers 15 residues. Trimming removed 2 bases at V and 7 bases at J, with 14 bases between. The germline CDR1 and CDR2 sequences are SEHNR and FQNEAQ (reference sequence). CDR3 bases: TGTGCCAGCAGCTTAACAATCACCCCGGGCGGGGAGCTGTTTTTT. It specifies CASSLTITPGGELFF.

The chain uses TRBV4-2 and TRBJ1-1, with D possibly matching TRBD1 (6 bases). The CDR3 consists of 18 residues. The germline V and J ends were trimmed by 3 bases and 3 bases, with 23 bases remaining between them. CDR1 LGHNA and CDR2 YNFKEQ come from the germline V gene. Written as DNA, the CDR3 is TGTGCCAGCAGCCACCCCCAAGTCGGGGGCTCGCGGGACACTGAAGCTTTCTTT. Amino acids: CASSHPQVGGSRDTEAFF.

This rearrangement joins TRBV5-1 to TRBJ2-4, with 9 bases identical to TRBD2. V lost 0 bases to trimming and J lost 1 base; unmatched junction nucleotides: 5. Germline values: CDR1 SGHRS, CDR2 YFSETQ. CDR3 length: 17 amino acids. DNA for the CDR3: TGCGCCAGCAGCTTGGAGGTAGCGGGAGCTGCCAAAAACATTCAGTACTTC. It translates to CASSLEVAGAAKNIQYF.

This sequence joins TRBV5-1 and TRBJ2-2; perhaps D is TRBD1 or TRBD2 (5 bases each). This CDR3 is 15 amino acids long. Trimming shortened V by 3 bases and J by 3 bases, and 12 bases separated the two germline ends. Germline V gene data show CDR1 as SGHRS and CDR2 as YFSETQ. CDR3 protein: CASSSTEGYTGELFF. DNA of the CDR3: TGCGCCAGCAGCTCGACCGAGGGGTACACCGGGGAGCTGTTTTTT.

The rearrangement joins TRBV6-5 to TRBJ1-3, with TRBD1 identical over 9 bases. Germline CDR1 MNHEY, CDR2 SVGAGI. Trimming at V came to 0 bases and at J to 3 bases, leaving 3 bases not matched to a gene. The CDR3 is 16 residues long. CDR3 sequence reads: CASSYSGTGFGNTIYF. In DNA, the CDR3 is TGTGCCAGCAGTTACTCTGGGACAGGGTTTGGAAACACCATATATTTT.

Only one count was recorded for this clone. Given a much more abundant clone one base away, this may be a read error. The rearrangement uses TRBV6-1 and TRBJ1-5; 7 positions match TRBD1. This CDR3 is 14 amino acids long. With 3 bases clipped from V and 4 bases from J, the junction kept 3 bases outside the gene matches. Germline loops: CDR1 MNHNS, CDR2 SASEGT. CDR3 sequence: CASSDRQGNQPQHF. The DNA of the CDR3 is TGTGCCAGCAGTGACCGACAGGGTAATCAGCCCCAGCATTTT.

CDR3 amino acids: CASSTDRGYGYTF. For the CDR3, the DNA is TGTGCCAGCAGTACCGACAGGGGCTATGGCTACACCTTC. The chain has TRBV28 and TRBJ1-2, with 8 bases fitting TRBD1. The CDR3 totals 13 residues. CDR1 and CDR2 (germline): MDHEN, SYDVKM. The J segment lost 4 bases and the V segment lost 5 bases, leaving 3 bases of the junction unmatched.

The CDR3 sequence: CASSFSGGNTEAFF. CDR3 nucleotides: TGTGCCAGCAGTTTCTCAGGGGGGAACACTGAAGCTTTCTTT. The chain links TRBV25-1 to TRBJ1-1, with 7 bases matching TRBD1. J was trimmed by 1 base and V by 5 bases; bases with no gene match: 4. The CDR3 consists of 14 residues. Germline loops: CDR1 MGHDK, CDR2 SYGVNS.

This clone was seen a handful of times. The gene calls are TRBV6-1 and TRBJ1-1; weak D call: TRBD1 (5 bases). Germline CDR1 is MNHNS and CDR2 is SASEGT. CDR3 length: 14 amino acids. Trimming took off 1 base at V and 3 bases at J, with 9 bases between the two ends. DNA of the CDR3: TGTGCCAGCAGTGAAGGATGGGGCTACACTGAAGCTTTCTTT. This codes for CASSEGWGYTEAFF.